These T cell receptor beta chains were read from a single sample in a study of T-cell reconstitution after alpha-beta-depleted transplantation in children. TCRdb fed the PCR reads into MiXCR, producing one record per CDR3 protein. Found here are approximately 230,000 distinct CDR3 sequences, around 25% of them singletons; the top ten hold about 4.8%. Sequences were derived from PBMCs, mostly from graft donor cells, sampled 360 days after TCRalphabeta/CD19-depleted stem cell transplant. The source of these receptors is a female patient aged 2-15 years who had a stem cell transplant for congenital amegakaryocytic thrombocytopenia, so the T cells may come from the graft donor. The CDR3 runs from the conserved cysteine through the conserved F or W. A D gene is named only where the DNA matches it firmly. Clone size is given for some rows only: seen once, a few or many times, or a class if the clone is expanded.

clone_size: few
d_call: .
v_call: TRBV12-3/TRBV12-4
j_call: TRBJ2-5
cdr3_nt: TGTGCCAGCAGTTACGACGCCCATAGGGAGACCCAGTACTTC
cdr3_aa: CASSYDAHRETQYF

clone_size: .
d_call: .
v_call: TRBV7-7
j_call: TRBJ2-4
cdr3_nt: TGTGCCAGCAGCTTAAGCCCCGAGGGCATTCAGTACTTC
cdr3_aa: CASSLSPEGIQYF

clone_size: few
d_call: .
v_call: TRBV5-1
j_call: TRBJ2-1
cdr3_nt: TGCGCCAGCAGCCCTAACCCTCGGGCGAGCTCCTACAATGAGCAGTTCTTC
cdr3_aa: CASSPNPRASSYNEQFF

clone_size: few
d_call: .
v_call: TRBV6-2/TRBV6-3
j_call: TRBJ2-5
cdr3_nt: TGTGCCAGTTGGCAAGAGACCCAGTACTTC
cdr3_aa: CASWQETQYF

clone_size: .
d_call: TRBD1
v_call: TRBV19
j_call: TRBJ2-7
cdr3_nt: TGTGCCACTTCCATGCGGACAGGGGAGGGGCAAGGCGAGCAGTACTTC
cdr3_aa: CATSMRTGEGQGEQYF

clone_size: .
d_call: TRBD2
v_call: TRBV27
j_call: TRBJ2-1
cdr3_nt: TGTGCCAGCACCCTCTTTTATCCTAGCGGAATCAATGAGCAGTTCTTC
cdr3_aa: CASTLFYPSGINEQFF

clone_size: .
d_call: .
v_call: TRBV12-3/TRBV12-4
j_call: TRBJ2-3
cdr3_nt: TGTGCCAGCAGTGAAGGGGCCCTCGATACGCAGTATTTT
cdr3_aa: CASSEGALDTQYF

clone_size: few
d_call: .
v_call: TRBV20-1
j_call: TRBJ1-1
cdr3_nt: TGCAGTGCTAGAGGCAGGCCCCGGGGAGCTTTCTTT
cdr3_aa: CSARGRPRGAFF

clone_size: .
d_call: .
v_call: TRBV4-1
j_call: TRBJ1-6
cdr3_nt: TGCGCCAGCAGCCAAGATTGGGGCAGCAGTTCCTATAATTCACCCCTCCACTTT
cdr3_aa: CASSQDWGSSSYNSPLHF

clone_size: many
d_call: .
v_call: TRBV28
j_call: TRBJ2-3
cdr3_nt: TGTGCCAGCAGTCTCCCACTGACTACCACAGATACGCAGTATTTT
cdr3_aa: CASSLPLTTTDTQYF

clone_size: .
d_call: .
v_call: TRBV12-3/TRBV12-4
j_call: TRBJ1-4
cdr3_nt: TGTGCCAGCAGTTTAGCCGGGGCCTCTAATGAAAAACTGTTTTTT
cdr3_aa: CASSLAGASNEKLFF

clone_size: .
d_call: .
v_call: TRBV4-1
j_call: TRBJ1-1
cdr3_nt: TGCGCCAGCAGCCAAGTTCTGGGCGGGCAGACTGAAGCTTTCTTT
cdr3_aa: CASSQVLGGQTEAFF

clone_size: .
d_call: TRBD2
v_call: TRBV20-1
j_call: TRBJ2-3
cdr3_nt: TGCAGTGCTCCCGCGGGTGGGGGGGGCACAGATACGCAGTATTTT
cdr3_aa: CSAPAGGGGTDTQYF

clone_size: .
d_call: .
v_call: TRBV11-2
j_call: TRBJ1-1
cdr3_nt: TGTGCCAGCAGCTTAGATCTGAACAGGATTCAGACTGAAGCTTTCTTT
cdr3_aa: CASSLDLNRIQTEAFF

clone_size: few
d_call: .
v_call: TRBV7-9
j_call: TRBJ2-3
cdr3_nt: TGTGCCAGCAGCCCATGGACAGACACAGATACGCAGTATTTT
cdr3_aa: CASSPWTDTDTQYF

clone_size: many
d_call: .
v_call: TRBV12-3/TRBV12-4
j_call: TRBJ2-2
cdr3_nt: TGTGCCAGCAGTCCTTGGGCCTTAGGAACCGGGGAGCTGTTTTTT
cdr3_aa: CASSPWALGTGELFF

clone_size: .
d_call: .
v_call: TRBV6-5
j_call: TRBJ1-6
cdr3_nt: TGTGCCAGCAGTTATTATACTAAGAGGTTGGGTAATTCACCCCTCCACTTT
cdr3_aa: CASSYYTKRLGNSPLHF

clone_size: few
d_call: TRBD2
v_call: TRBV12-3/TRBV12-4
j_call: TRBJ2-7
cdr3_nt: TGTGCCAGCAGTGGAACTGGGACTAGAGGCTCCTACGAGCAGTACTTC
cdr3_aa: CASSGTGTRGSYEQYF

clone_size: .
d_call: .
v_call: TRBV18
j_call: TRBJ2-1
cdr3_nt: TGTGCCAGCTCACCGCGACAGGTATCCTACAATGAGCAGTTCTTC
cdr3_aa: CASSPRQVSYNEQFF

clone_size: few
d_call: TRBD1
v_call: TRBV6-4
j_call: TRBJ2-1
cdr3_nt: TGTGCCAGCAGTGAGTGGAACAGGGGTTACAATGAGCAGTTCTTC
cdr3_aa: CASSEWNRGYNEQFF

clone_size: .
d_call: .
v_call: TRBV30
j_call: TRBJ2-7
cdr3_nt: TGTGCCTGGAGTGAGGGCAGCTCCTACGAGCAGTACTTC
cdr3_aa: CAWSEGSSYEQYF

clone_size: .
d_call: TRBD1
v_call: TRBV11-2
j_call: TRBJ2-3
cdr3_nt: TGTGCCAGCAGCTTAAGGGGCGGGACAGGGGAGAGAGATACGCAGTATTTT
cdr3_aa: CASSLRGGTGERDTQYF

clone_size: .
d_call: .
v_call: TRBV6-5
j_call: TRBJ2-5
cdr3_nt: TGTGCCAGCAGTTCCAACTACCAGGAGACCCAGTACTTC
cdr3_aa: CASSSNYQETQYF

clone_size: .
d_call: TRBD1
v_call: TRBV6-5
j_call: TRBJ1-1
cdr3_nt: TGTGCCAGCAAGAGACAGGGCCGGGACACTGAAGCTTTCTTT
cdr3_aa: CASKRQGRDTEAFF

clone_size: .
d_call: .
v_call: TRBV20-1
j_call: TRBJ2-3
cdr3_nt: TGCAGTGCTGGGGGGTACACCATAGCTGAGCCAGATACGCAGTATTTT
cdr3_aa: CSAGGYTIAEPDTQYF

clone_size: .
d_call: TRBD1
v_call: TRBV20-1
j_call: TRBJ2-7
cdr3_nt: TGCAGTGCTAGATCCCCGACAGGGGGCTCGGACGAGCAGTACTTC
cdr3_aa: CSARSPTGGSDEQYF

clone_size: .
d_call: .
v_call: TRBV6-1
j_call: TRBJ2-7
cdr3_nt: TGTGCCAGCAGTCCCCCCTTTCAAGTAGGATACTACGAGCAGTACTTC
cdr3_aa: CASSPPFQVGYYEQYF

clone_size: many
d_call: .
v_call: TRBV15
j_call: TRBJ2-4
cdr3_nt: TGTGCCACCAGTCGTTTTCAGGCGAGCGACTGGGACATTCAGTACTTC
cdr3_aa: CATSRFQASDWDIQYF

clone_size: once
d_call: TRBD1
v_call: TRBV7-6
j_call: TRBJ1-2
cdr3_nt: TGTGCCAGCAGCCCAGGACAGGGGGCTGAGGGCTACACCTTC
cdr3_aa: CASSPGQGAEGYTF

clone_size: .
d_call: .
v_call: TRBV9
j_call: TRBJ2-1
cdr3_nt: TGTGCCAGCAGCGTAGGAGGGGGGAACTACAATGAGCAGTTCTTC
cdr3_aa: CASSVGGGNYNEQFF

clone_size: many
d_call: .
v_call: TRBV29-1
j_call: TRBJ2-6
cdr3_nt: TGCAGCGTTGGCCGAACTGGGGCCAACGTCCTGACTTTC
cdr3_aa: CSVGRTGANVLTF

clone_size: .
d_call: TRBD1
v_call: TRBV10-2
j_call: TRBJ2-7
cdr3_nt: TGCGCCAGCAGTCCCGGGACAGTATTCAGCTCCTACGAGCAGTACTTC
cdr3_aa: CASSPGTVFSSYEQYF

clone_size: few
d_call: TRBD2
v_call: TRBV27
j_call: TRBJ2-7
cdr3_nt: TGTGCCAGCAGTTTAGCGTCTAGCGGGACGAGTATGAACGAGCAGTACTTC
cdr3_aa: CASSLASSGTSMNEQYF

clone_size: .
d_call: TRBD2
v_call: TRBV7-2
j_call: TRBJ2-1
cdr3_nt: TGTGCCAGCAGCTTATCGTGGGAGGGCCAGCCGTTCTTC
cdr3_aa: CASSLSWEGQPFF

clone_size: .
d_call: .
v_call: TRBV14
j_call: TRBJ1-1
cdr3_nt: TGTGCCAGCAGCCAAGATCTGCTCGGGCATAGCACTGAAGCTTTCTTT
cdr3_aa: CASSQDLLGHSTEAFF

clone_size: few
d_call: .
v_call: TRBV20-1
j_call: TRBJ2-2
cdr3_nt: TGCAGTGCTAGACAGGCGGGGCTGAACACCGGGGAGCTGTTTTTT
cdr3_aa: CSARQAGLNTGELFF

clone_size: .
d_call: TRBD1
v_call: TRBV24-1
j_call: TRBJ2-5
cdr3_nt: TGTGCCACCAGTGATATCGGACAGGGTTTGGAGACCCAGTACTTC
cdr3_aa: CATSDIGQGLETQYF

clone_size: few
d_call: .
v_call: TRBV5-1
j_call: TRBJ2-3
cdr3_nt: TGCGCCAGCAGCTTTAACAAGGACACAGATACGCAGTATTTT
cdr3_aa: CASSFNKDTDTQYF

clone_size: few
d_call: .
v_call: TRBV4-3
j_call: TRBJ2-2
cdr3_nt: TGCGCCAGCAGCGCTAGGTATGGGCGCACCGGGGAGCTGTTTTTT
cdr3_aa: CASSARYGRTGELFF

clone_size: .
d_call: .
v_call: TRBV6-1
j_call: TRBJ2-7
cdr3_nt: TGTGCCAGCAGTGAATTGGACAGCTCCTACGAGCAGTACTTC
cdr3_aa: CASSELDSSYEQYF

clone_size: .
d_call: TRBD2
v_call: TRBV2
j_call: TRBJ2-6
cdr3_nt: TGTGCCAGCAGTGCACGCAGCGGGGGGGCCGGTGGGGCCAACGTCCTGACTTTC
cdr3_aa: CASSARSGGAGGANVLTF

clone_size: .
d_call: .
v_call: TRBV6-5
j_call: TRBJ2-3
cdr3_nt: TGTGCCAGCAGTTACGTCGTTTATTCGGAGGGTCAGACAGATACGCAGTATTTT
cdr3_aa: CASSYVVYSEGQTDTQYF

clone_size: few
d_call: .
v_call: TRBV7-9
j_call: TRBJ2-1
cdr3_nt: TGTGCCAGCAGCCCCCCCCTATGGGCCTACAATGAGCAGTTCTTC
cdr3_aa: CASSPPLWAYNEQFF

clone_size: .
d_call: .
v_call: TRBV11-2
j_call: TRBJ2-1
cdr3_nt: TGTGCCAGCAGCTCCTTAGCGGCGAGCTCCTACAATGAGCAGTTCTTC
cdr3_aa: CASSSLAASSYNEQFF

clone_size: .
d_call: .
v_call: TRBV4-2
j_call: TRBJ2-1
cdr3_nt: TGTGCCAGCAGCCAAGCGCGGTCGTCCTACAATGAGCAGTTCTTC
cdr3_aa: CASSQARSSYNEQFF

clone_size: many
d_call: .
v_call: TRBV24-1
j_call: TRBJ2-1
cdr3_nt: TGTGCCACCAGTGATCCCCGGGTCAATGAGCAGTTCTTC
cdr3_aa: CATSDPRVNEQFF

clone_size: .
d_call: TRBD2
v_call: TRBV30
j_call: TRBJ2-1
cdr3_nt: TGTGCCTGGAGTCAAGGCAGCGGGGGATACAATGAGCAGTTCTTC
cdr3_aa: CAWSQGSGGYNEQFF